This is a list of T cell receptor beta chains from one sample in a study of patients and donors after allogeneic stem cell transplantation. From the RT-PCR reads, TCRdb called clonotypes with MiXCR, one entry per CDR3 protein. This table has 900,000 to 1,000,000 distinct CDR3 sequences, about a sixth appearing once. Input material: blood, either unsorted or a sorted T cell fraction (not recorded which). The receptor source for this set is a human donor who was either an allogeneic HSCT recipient or a stem cell or donor lymphocyte infusion donor (not recorded which). It is not recorded whose cells these are; they may come from a transplant donor. Each CDR3 is given with its conserved first and last residue. A D gene is named only where the DNA matches it firmly. Clone size is shown for a subset of rows, as once, few, many or a class of expanded clone.

>TRBJ2-7|TRBV5-1|many|NA
CASSYNPGQVAEQYF
TGCGCCAGCAGCTACAATCCGGGACAAGTGGCCGAGCAGTACTTC
>TRBJ2-7|TRBV21-1|NA|NA
CASSKLVRPTPYEQYF
TGTGCCAGCAGCAAACTTGTCCGTCCTACGCCCTACGAGCAGTACTTC
>TRBJ2-2|TRBV4-1|NA|NA
CASSLIGERTGELFF
TGCGCCAGCAGCCTAATTGGAGAGCGCACCGGGGAGCTGTTTTTT
>TRBJ1-1|TRBV12-3/TRBV12-4|many|TRBD1
CASSSSGTGDTEAFF
TGTGCCAGCAGTTCATCCGGGACAGGGGACACTGAAGCTTTCTTT
>TRBJ2-1|TRBV18|few|TRBD1
CASSPGTGFINEQFF
TGTGCCAGCTCACCCGGGACAGGGTTTATTAATGAGCAGTTCTTC
>TRBJ1-2|TRBV3-1|NA|NA
CASSRRTPGGGYTF
TGTGCCAGCAGCCGACGGACTCCGGGGGGTGGCTACACCTTC
>TRBJ2-3|TRBV15|NA|TRBD2
CATSRRGTSDTDTQYF
TGTGCCACCAGCAGACGTGGGACTAGCGACACAGATACGCAGTATTTT
>TRBJ2-5|TRBV2|NA|NA
CASSPQRTQETQYF
TGTGCCAGCAGTCCACAGAGAACCCAAGAGACCCAGTACTTC
>TRBJ1-1|TRBV5-1|many|NA
CASSLQSSGNTEAFF
TGCGCCAGCAGCTTGCAGTCTTCAGGGAACACTGAAGCTTTCTTT
>TRBJ1-5|TRBV6-2/TRBV6-3|NA|NA
CASSYSSRSNQPQHF
TGTGCCAGCAGTTACTCGAGCCGTAGCAATCAGCCCCAGCATTTT
>TRBJ1-2|TRBV7-8|few|NA
CASSLTPLRDYGYTF
TGTGCCAGCAGCTTAACCCCCCTAAGAGATTATGGCTACACCTTC
>TRBJ2-5|TRBV12-3/TRBV12-4|NA|NA
CVSSLRGKETQYF
TGTGTCAGCAGTTTACGAGGGAAAGAGACCCAGTACTTC
>TRBJ2-1|TRBV6-1|NA|TRBD2
CASCTSAAGLLNEQFF
TGTGCCAGCTGTACGTCGGCAGCGGGATTACTCAATGAGCAGTTCTTC
>TRBJ1-2|TRBV5-1|NA|NA
CASSLVGGGGDGYTF
TGCGCCAGCAGCTTGGTCGGCGGGGGGGGAGATGGCTACACCTTC
>TRBJ2-7|TRBV20-1|few|NA
CSARDPRLGSYEQYF
TGCAGTGCTAGAGACCCCAGACTGGGGTCCTACGAGCAGTACTTC
>TRBJ2-3|TRBV12-3/TRBV12-4|few|TRBD2
CASSLGTSGGGDTQYF
TGTGCCAGCAGTTTAGGGACTAGCGGGGGGGGTGATACGCAGTATTTT
>TRBJ1-6|TRBV20-1|few|NA
CSALIPGSYNSPLHF
TGCAGTGCGCTGATCCCTGGCTCCTATAATTCACCCCTCCACTTT
>TRBJ1-5|TRBV12-3/TRBV12-4|NA|NA
CASSLPSWGGVGNQPQHF
TGTGCCAGCAGCCTGCCAAGTTGGGGAGGCGTCGGCAATCAGCCCCAGCATTTT
>TRBJ2-2|TRBV6-2/TRBV6-3|NA|TRBD1
CASSYSGQGAGTGELFF
TGTGCCAGCAGTTACTCCGGACAGGGGGCTGGGACCGGGGAGCTGTTTTTT
>TRBJ2-7|TRBV3-1|few|NA
CASSPPGASTLYEQYF
TGTGCCAGCAGCCCCCCGGGGGCTAGTACCCTCTACGAGCAGTACTTC
>TRBJ1-1|TRBV11-2|NA|TRBD1
CASSLGGRGTGYPDTEAFF
TGTGCCAGCAGCTTAGGGGGTAGGGGGACAGGCTACCCGGACACTGAAGCTTTCTTT
>TRBJ1-2|TRBV12-3/TRBV12-4|many|NA
CASSLSGTQRNYGYTF
TGTGCCAGCAGTTTAAGCGGGACTCAACGAAACTATGGCTACACCTTC
>TRBJ2-1|TRBV29-1|many|TRBD1
CSVEERWGVDRAEQFF
TGCAGCGTTGAAGAACGTTGGGGGGTGGACAGGGCTGAGCAGTTCTTC
>TRBJ1-1|TRBV3-1|few|TRBD1
CASSRDRGLPEAFF
TGTGCCAGCAGCAGGGACAGGGGGCTTCCTGAAGCTTTCTTT
>TRBJ2-3|TRBV9|NA|TRBD2
CASSSPAAGGTDTQYF
TGTGCCAGCAGCTCCCCCGCGGCGGGGGGCACAGATACGCAGTATTTT
>TRBJ2-5|TRBV6-2/TRBV6-3|NA|TRBD1
CASSYDDRVETQYF
TGTGCCAGCAGTTACGACGACAGGGTGGAGACCCAGTACTTC
>TRBJ1-5|TRBV27|NA|NA
CASSFRGGPQHF
TGTGCCAGCAGTTTTAGGGGGGGGCCCCAGCATTTT
>TRBJ2-1|TRBV7-8|few|TRBD2
CASSLGGGRGNEQFF
TGTGCCAGCAGCTTAGGTGGCGGGAGAGGCAATGAGCAGTTCTTC
>TRBJ1-1|TRBV6-1|many|TRBD1
CASSDQGDRFTEAFF
TGTGCCAGCAGTGATCAGGGGGACAGATTCACTGAAGCTTTCTTT
>TRBJ2-5|TRBV29-1|NA|NA
CSVEDIRVEGSETQYF
TGCAGCGTTGAAGATATTCGGGTGGAGGGGTCAGAGACCCAGTACTTC
>TRBJ2-7|TRBV20-1|NA|TRBD1
CSAIGTVDLYEQYF
TGCAGTGCCATCGGGACAGTTGACCTCTACGAGCAGTACTTC
>TRBJ2-7|TRBV18|NA|NA
CASSPQNGSREQYF
TGTGCCAGCTCACCGCAAAACGGTTCAAGAGAGCAGTACTTC
>TRBJ2-5|TRBV3-1|many|TRBD2
CASSRTSGGLPETQYF
TGTGCCAGCAGCCGGACTAGCGGGGGACTCCCGGAGACCCAGTACTTC
>TRBJ1-1|TRBV18|many|NA
CASSPPGTLMNTEAFF
TGTGCCAGCTCACCCCCCGGGACACTAATGAACACTGAAGCTTTCTTT
>TRBJ1-2|TRBV9|few|TRBD1
CASSSGQGDGYTF
TGTGCCAGCAGCTCCGGACAGGGAGATGGCTACACCTTC
>TRBJ1-2|TRBV15|few|NA
CATSRDKGNYGYTF
TGTGCCACCAGCAGAGATAAGGGAAACTATGGCTACACCTTC
>TRBJ2-7|TRBV4-3|NA|NA
CASSQDGGGLLYEQYF
TGCGCCAGCAGCCAAGACGGAGGGGGGCTTCTTTACGAGCAGTACTTC
>TRBJ2-1|TRBV20-1|NA|NA
CSATADGSYNEQFF
TGCAGTGCCACCGCGGATGGCTCCTACAATGAGCAGTTCTTC
>TRBJ2-1|TRBV6-5|NA|TRBD1
CASSYSYPGQGSNEQFF
TGTGCCAGCAGTTACTCGTATCCGGGACAGGGGTCCAATGAGCAGTTCTTC
>TRBJ2-3|TRBV20-1|NA|TRBD2
CSARGWRGASDTQYF
TGCAGTGCTAGAGGGTGGCGGGGGGCCTCGGATACGCAGTATTTT
>TRBJ2-3|TRBV6-1|NA|TRBD2
CASIPPGGDLTDTQYF
TGTGCCAGCATTCCCCCTGGGGGGGACCTAACAGATACGCAGTATTTT
>TRBJ1-1|TRBV29-1|NA|NA
CSVGSGDAFF
TGCAGCGTAGGGTCCGGGGACGCTTTCTTT
>TRBJ2-7|TRBV6-6|NA|TRBD1
CASSDRGNYEQYF
TGTGCCAGCAGTGACAGGGGGAACTACGAGCAGTACTTC
>TRBJ2-7|TRBV10-3|NA|NA
CAIRAQGIDEQYF
TGTGCCATCAGGGCACAGGGAATCGACGAGCAGTACTTC
>TRBJ1-5|TRBV20-1|NA|NA
CSARDLGQPQHF
TGCAGTGCTAGAGATCTGGGACAGCCCCAGCATTTT
>TRBJ1-6|TRBV7-6|NA|TRBD1
CASSSGQAVNSPLHF
TGTGCCAGCAGCTCCGGACAGGCTGTGAATTCACCCCTCCACTTT
>TRBJ2-7|TRBV6-1|few|TRBD2
CASSDTSGEGEQYF
TGTGCCAGCAGTGATACTAGCGGGGAGGGCGAGCAGTACTTC
>TRBJ1-5|TRBV20-1|NA|NA
CSAKPGQQPQHF
TGCAGTGCCAAGCCAGGGCAGCAGCCCCAGCATTTT
>TRBJ2-1|TRBV7-6|NA|NA
CASSRWGSFPFF
TGTGCCAGCAGCCGATGGGGCTCCTTCCCGTTCTTC
>TRBJ2-1|TRBV4-3|few|NA
CASSQDLAKGGLVNEQFF
TGCGCCAGCAGCCAAGATCTAGCGAAGGGGGGCCTGGTCAATGAGCAGTTCTTC
>TRBJ1-5|TRBV12-3/TRBV12-4|many|NA
CASSLIGYQPQHF
TGTGCCAGCAGTTTAATCGGGTATCAGCCCCAGCATTTT
>TRBJ1-2|TRBV6-1|NA|TRBD1
CASRGMVQGNRINYGYTF
TGTGCCAGCAGAGGGATGGTACAGGGGAACCGAATTAACTATGGCTACACCTTC
>TRBJ2-7|TRBV7-3|NA|TRBD1
CASSLWGGQGIHEQYF
TGTGCCAGCAGCCTATGGGGGGGACAGGGGATCCACGAGCAGTACTTC
>TRBJ2-5|TRBV13|few|TRBD2
CASSHSGQETQYF
TGTGCCAGCAGCCATAGCGGGCAAGAGACCCAGTACTTC
>TRBJ2-2|TRBV4-1|NA|NA
CASSEIGTGELFF
TGCGCCAGCAGCGAGATTGGGACCGGGGAGCTGTTTTTT
>TRBJ2-2|TRBV18|few|TRBD2
CASSPQRTSGGTGELFF
TGTGCCAGCTCACCACAGCGGACTAGCGGCGGCACCGGGGAGCTGTTTTTT
>TRBJ1-1|TRBV7-9|NA|TRBD1
CASSSDRVRAFF
TGTGCCAGCAGCTCGGACAGGGTTAGGGCTTTCTTT
>TRBJ2-7|TRBV20-1|NA|NA
CSARLGASYEQYF
TGCAGTGCTAGATTGGGGGCCTCCTACGAGCAGTACTTC
>TRBJ2-2|TRBV4-2|NA|NA
CASSQEIQPSYTGELFF
TGTGCCAGCAGCCAAGAGATACAGCCTAGTTACACCGGGGAGCTGTTTTTT
>TRBJ2-6|TRBV5-1|NA|NA
CASSAQASGANVLTF
TGCGCCAGCAGCGCGCAGGCCTCTGGGGCCAACGTCCTGACTTTC